A single sample gave rise to the 10 T cell receptor beta chains below, sequenced in a study of a mutant IDH1 vaccine in newly diagnosed glioma. Documented time point: week 23, last vaccination. Vaccination used 300 ug of mutant IDH1 20-mer peptide per dose, with topical imiquimod. This table comes from immunoSEQ multiplex PCR, and its TCRdb copy is limited to in-frame clones, with some not included. The table has roughly 74,000 clones, approximately 85% seen once. These receptors' targets are unknown. This sample comprised PBMCs, obtained from a glioma patient whose treatment included an IDH1 peptide vaccine. These receptors came from a man aged 25-40 years with glioma. Some clones in this sample may be carry-over from other donors' samples.

V and J are TRBV5-6 and TRBJ2-7; no reliable D call. Germline V CDR1 and CDR2: SGHDT, YYEEEE. The CDR3 covers 13 residues. Trimming shortened V by 0 bases and J by 2 bases, and 6 bases separated the two germline ends. In nucleotides, the CDR3 is TGTGCCAGCAGCTTGGAGGGAACCTACGAGCAGTACTTC. Amino acid sequence: CASSLEGTYEQYF.

This chain links TRBV2 with TRBJ1-2; 7 bases are shared with TRBD1. CDR1 and CDR2 (germline): SNHLY, FYNNEI. The CDR3 contains 14 residues. V lost 7 bases, J lost 8 bases, and 13 bases stayed unmatched. CDR3: CASTDLGQGEGYTF. As DNA, the CDR3 is TGTGCCAGCACCGACTTAGGTCAGGGGGAAGGCTACACCTTC.

The chain recombines TRBV2 with TRBJ2-1, with no clear D. Germline-derived CDR1 and CDR2 are SNHLY and FYNNEI. The CDR3 covers 12 residues. Trimming left V 8 bases short and J 6 bases short, with 11 bases between. CDR3 loop: CASVQSANEQFF. CDR3 bases: TGTGCCAGCGTCCAGTCCGCCAATGAGCAGTTCTTC. The full variable domain, with the rest looked up from reference TRBV2 and TRBJ2-1, is EPEVTQTPSHQVTQMGQEVILRCVPISNHLYFYWYRQILGQKVEFLVSFYNNEISEKSEIFDDQFSVERPDGSNFTLKIRSTKLEDSAMYFCASVQSANEQFFGPGTRLTVL.

The chain links TRBV7-3 to TRBJ1-1, with D possibly TRBD1 on 6 matching bases. V lost 5 bases and J 1 base, leaving 8 bases between the germline ends. The CDR3 runs 13 residues. From germline, CDR1 is SGHTA and CDR2 FQGTGA. Here the CDR3 reads CASSRQANTEAFF. CDR3 DNA: TGTGCCAGCAGCCGACAGGCGAACACTGAAGCTTTCTTT.

The chain recombines TRBV2 with TRBJ1-2; weak D call: TRBD1 (5 bases). Germline V gene data show CDR1 as SNHLY and CDR2 as FYNNEI. The length of the CDR3 is 14 residues. V lost 4 bases, J lost 2 bases, and 11 bases lay in between. The CDR3 protein is CASSGSGLNYGYTF. The CDR3 bases are TGTGCCAGCAGTGGATCAGGGCTAAACTATGGCTACACCTTC.

CDR3 sequence reads: CASSLAGQKITDTQYF. The DNA of the CDR3 is TGTGCCAGCAGCTTGGCCGGGCAGAAGATTACAGATACGCAGTATTTT. The chain has TRBV5-6 and TRBJ2-3, with no clear D. Germline values: CDR1 SGHDT, CDR2 YYEEEE. V gave up 0 bases and J gave up 3 bases, with 14 bases separating them. CDR3 size: 16 residues.

The V and J genes are TRBV5-6 and TRBJ1-2; TRBD1 matches at 9 bases. The CDR3 has 14 amino acids. Germline assignment: CDR1 SGHDT and CDR2 YYEEEE. V lost 4 bases, J lost 8 bases, and 9 bases stayed unmatched. CDR3 nucleotide sequence: TGTGCCAGCAGCATCGGGACAGGGTATCGCGGCTACACCTTC. This gives the protein CASSIGTGYRGYTF.

The chain links TRBV6-5 to TRBJ1-1; the D gene is possibly TRBD1 (6 bases). Germline CDR1 reads MNHEY; CDR2 reads SVGAGI. The CDR3 has 14 residues. The V end lost 4 bases, the J end lost 6 bases, and 15 bases lay between the germline ends. In DNA form, the CDR3 reads TGTGCCAGCAGTTTCATACAGGGTCGGGCTGAAGCTTTCTTT. This encodes CASSFIQGRAEAFF.

CDR3 sequence: CASRHRGISDEQYF. CDR3 nucleotides: TGTGCCAGCAGACACCGAGGGATCAGCGACGAGCAGTACTTC. The gene calls are TRBV28 and TRBJ2-5; a weak D match, TRBD2 (5 bases). Matching the DNA end better, TRBJ2-7 makes the J call doubtful. Germline V gene lookup returns CDR1 MDHEN and CDR2 SYDVKM. The CDR3 is 14 residues long.

The rearrangement uses TRBV4-1 and TRBJ1-2, with 7 bases aligning to TRBD1. Germline V gene sequence: CDR1 MGHRA, CDR2 YSYEKL. The CDR3 totals 14 residues. V was pared by 4 bases and J by 4 bases, with 6 bases of the junction left unmatched. The CDR3 region is CASSRPGQTYGYTF. Here the CDR3 DNA reads TGCGCCAGCAGCCGACCGGGACAGACCTATGGCTACACCTTC.